A single sample gave rise to the 32 T cell receptor beta chains below, sequenced in a study of blood T cell repertoires in COVID-19. Libraries were prepared by immunoSEQ multiplex PCR; TCRdb keeps only in-frame clonotypes and omits some of them. This sample yields over 70,000 clones, of which over 60% are seen a single time; around 50% belongs to the top ten. Material for sequencing was peripheral blood. The receptors shown here come from a human donor in a cohort sampled during active COVID-19.

The chain has TRBV28 and TRBJ1-6; no clear D gene. CDR3 length: 16 amino acids. The V gene's germline CDR1 is MDHEN and CDR2 SYDVKM. V shed 4 bases and J shed 8 bases, with 18 bases lying between them. The CDR3 DNA follows: TGTGCCAGCAGTTCTCCACGATCCCGGGGAGATTCACCCCTCCACTTT. It is translated as CASSSPRSRGDSPLHF.

This sequence joins TRBV5-6 and TRBJ2-4; 8 nucleotides line up with TRBD1. The CDR3 covers 14 residues. CDR1 is SGHDT, CDR2 YYEEEE, per germline. V lost 4 bases and J lost 9; bases outside the gene matches: 9. CDR3 in DNA: TGTGCCAGCAGCCCGAGGGACAGGTGGAGCATTCAGTACTTC. Translating it yields CASSPRDRWSIQYF.

The chain links TRBV19 to TRBJ2-1; possibly TRBD1 for D (6 bases). Germline V gives CDR1 LNHDA, CDR2 SQIVND (reference sequence). V was pared by 5 bases and J by 9 bases, with 20 bases between. This CDR3 spans 15 amino acids. The CDR3 bases are TGTGCCAGTAGTTCCAAGACAGGACTTTCGGGTGAGCAGTTCTTC. Translation gives CASSSKTGLSGEQFF.

The chain employs TRBV24-1 and TRBJ2-1; D ambiguous. The length of the CDR3 is 15 residues. The germline V gene has CDR1 KGHDR and CDR2 SFDVKD. Trimming took 2 bases from V and 3 from J, leaving 10 bases between them. CDR3 sequence (DNA): TGTGCCACCAGTGATTCTCGACGGAGCTACAATGAGCAGTTCTTC. Translated, it gives CATSDSRRSYNEQFF.

The chain is built from TRBV5-5 and TRBJ2-1; 9 nucleotides agree with TRBD2. Trimming took 2 bases from V and 8 from J; bases not matched to a gene: 5. CDR3 length: 14 amino acids. CDR1 is SGHKS and CDR2 is YYEKEE in the germline V gene (reference sequence). In DNA, the CDR3 is TGTGCCAGCAGCTTAGGACTAGCGCTAGATGAGCAGTTCTTC. This encodes CASSLGLALDEQFF.

This clone was recorded a few times. The CDR3, as DNA: TGTGCCAGCAGCTACCTGGACAGGGTGAGGGGCACTGAAGCTTTCTTT. It yields the protein CASSYLDRVRGTEAFF. V usage is TRBV7-3 and J usage is TRBJ1-1; 8 bases are shared with TRBD1. J lost 4 bases, V lost 4 bases, and 11 bases had no gene match. The CDR3 spans 16 residues. From germline, CDR1 is SGHTA and CDR2 FQGTGA.

This clone was seen a few times. CDR3 nucleotides: TGTGCCAGCACGGTGCAGGGGTTGGAGACCCAGTACTTC. Translation: CASTVQGLETQYF. The rearrangement uses TRBV7-9 and TRBJ2-5; a possible D gene is TRBD1 (6 bases). The CDR3 runs 13 residues. CDR1 and CDR2 from the germline V gene are SEHNR and FQNEAQ (reference sequence). Between the trimmed V and J ends, which lost 7 bases and 5 bases, there was a span of 14 bases.

J is TRBJ1-2 and V is TRBV6-5; no clear D gene. Germline values: CDR1 MNHEY, CDR2 SVGAGI. Trimming removed 6 bases from V and 2 bases from J, with 4 bases in between. This CDR3 has 11 residues. CDR3 in DNA: TGTGCCAGCAGGCAGAACTATGGCTACACCTTC. Translating it yields CASRQNYGYTF.

The chain employs TRBV6-5 and TRBJ1-5; D remains unclear. V was trimmed by 8 bases and J by 2 bases, leaving 13 bases between them. The CDR3 is 14 residues long. The V gene's germline CDR1 is MNHEY and CDR2 SVGAGI. In DNA form, the CDR3 reads TGTGCCAGCCACAACGGGAGGCGCAATCAGCCCCAGCATTTT. Its protein product is CASHNGRRNQPQHF.

This clone was counted a single time. The chain has TRBV5-1 and TRBJ1-1; 9 bases map to TRBD1. The CDR3 has 17 amino acids. Germline V gene lookup returns CDR1 SGHRS and CDR2 YFSETQ. V lost 0 bases, J lost 4 bases, and 10 bases stayed unmatched. In DNA, the CDR3 is TGCGCCAGCAGCTTGGCCGGGACAGGGAGAAGGCTCACTGAAGCTTTCTTT. It specifies CASSLAGTGRRLTEAFF.

This clone was observed a handful of times. V and J are TRBV4-3 and TRBJ2-3; 9 bases are shared with TRBD1. This CDR3 is built from 15 residues. With V trimmed by 0 bases and J by 6 bases, 4 bases remained unmatched. Germline V gives CDR1 LGHNA, CDR2 YSLEER. The CDR3 DNA follows: TGCGCCAGCAGCCAAGAGGGACAGGGTACCGATACGCAGTATTTT. Its translation: CASSQEGQGTDTQYF.

The chain is built from TRBV6-1 and TRBJ1-6; no clear D gene. V gave up 0 bases and J gave up 0 bases, with 12 bases separating them. This CDR3 is 18 amino acids long. In germline, CDR1 is MNHNS, CDR2 SASEGT. In DNA, the CDR3 is TGTGCCAGCAGTGAAGCATCTCAGGCGAGCTCCTATAATTCACCCCTCCACTTT. Its protein product is CASSEASQASSYNSPLHF.

Worth noting for this clone: Other DNA sequences in the sample encode the same CDR3. V usage is TRBV9 and J usage is TRBJ2-7, with TRBD1 identical over 8 bases. Per the germline V gene, CDR1 is SGDLS and CDR2 is YYNGEE. V gave up 3 bases and J gave up 4 bases; unmatched junction bases: 3. The CDR3 contains 13 residues. The DNA of the CDR3 is TGTGCCAGCAGCGGCCAGGGGGCGTACGAGCAGTACTTC. Amino acid sequence: CASSGQGAYEQYF.

The chain joins TRBV6-5 to TRBJ2-3; D is perhaps TRBD1 (5 bases). Trimming took 0 bases from V and 6 from J, leaving 7 bases between them. Germline CDR1 reads MNHEY; CDR2 reads SVGAGI. The CDR3 runs 13 residues. The CDR3 DNA reads TGTGCCAGCAGTTACTCGTACAGGGATACGCAGTATTTT. Protein: CASSYSYRDTQYF.

CDR3 residues: CATSDSRDTTNYGYTF. The CDR3 coding sequence is TGTGCCACCAGTGATTCTAGGGACACGACTAACTATGGCTACACCTTC. V is TRBV24-1 and J is TRBJ1-2, with D maybe TRBD1 (6 bases). V lost 2 bases, J lost 0 bases, and 12 bases lay in between. The CDR3 consists of 16 residues. Germline-derived CDR1 and CDR2 are KGHDR and SFDVKD.

This clone was observed a handful of times. The V gene is TRBV6-5, the J gene TRBJ1-5; possibly TRBD1 for D (6 bases). This CDR3 is built from 13 residues. The germline CDR1 and CDR2 sequences are MNHEY and SVGAGI. Trimming took off 5 bases at V and 5 bases at J, with 10 bases between the two ends. In nucleotides, the CDR3 is TGTGCCAGCAGTACCCAGGGGTATCAGCCCCAGCATTTT. Translation gives CASSTQGYQPQHF.

The rearrangement uses TRBV6-5 and TRBJ2-3; 7 positions agree with TRBD2. V lost 10 bases and J lost 6; bases outside the gene matches: 1. The CDR3 is 10 amino acids. The germline V gene has CDR1 MNHEY and CDR2 SVGAGI. CDR3 residues: CATGRDTQYF. The CDR3, as DNA: TGTGCCACCGGGAGGGATACGCAGTATTTT.

This clone appeared once. The chain uses TRBV5-5 and TRBJ2-1; D perhaps matches TRBD2 (6 bases). The CDR3 is 17 amino acids. Per the germline V gene, CDR1 is SGHKS and CDR2 is YYEKEE (reference sequence). The V and J ends lost 4 bases and 0 bases respectively, with 17 bases between them. CDR3 DNA sequence: TGTGCCAGCAGCCCGATAGAGGCGGGGCCCTCCTACAATGAGCAGTTCTTC. It is translated as CASSPIEAGPSYNEQFF.

The rearrangement links TRBV7-3 to TRBJ2-1; the match to TRBD2 covers 8 bases. The CDR3 spans 15 residues. The germline V gene has CDR1 SGHTA and CDR2 FQGTGA. V shed 5 bases, J shed 4 bases, and the junction held 7 bases outside the gene matches. The chain's CDR3 is CASSPAGARYNEQFF. CDR3 bases: TGTGCCAGCAGCCCAGCGGGAGCTAGGTACAATGAGCAGTTCTTC. Filled out from reference TRBV7-3 and TRBJ2-1, the complete variable domain reads GAGVSQTPSNKVTEKGKYVELRCDPISGHTALYWYRQSLGQGPEFLIYFQGTGAADDSGLPNDRFFAVRPEGSVSTLKIQRTERGDSAVYLCASSPAGARYNEQFFGPGTRLTVL.

The genes are TRBV24-1 and TRBJ2-1; TRBD2 matches 8 bases. The ends lost 4 bases at V and 9 bases at J; junction bases unmatched: 16. The V gene's germline CDR1 is KGHDR and CDR2 SFDVKD. This CDR3 is built from 17 residues. The CDR3 DNA reads TGTGCCACCAGTGACCCGATCGGGGGGGGCCCATGGGGTGAGCAGTTCTTC. It specifies CATSDPIGGGPWGEQFF.

This chain joins TRBV7-6 and TRBJ2-1; 10 bases map to TRBD2. Germline-derived CDR1 and CDR2 are SGHVS and FNYEAQ. The CDR3 extends over 17 amino acids. V gave up 2 bases and J gave up 0 bases; unmatched junction bases: 4. CDR3 amino acids: CASSLWASGSSYNEQFF. The CDR3 nucleotides read TGTGCCAGCAGCTTATGGGCTAGCGGGAGCTCCTACAATGAGCAGTTCTTC.

V and J are TRBV7-8 and TRBJ2-3; 7 bases align to TRBD2. There are 15 residues in the CDR3. The V and J ends lost 5 bases and 4 bases, in that order; junction bases with no gene match: 9. CDR1 is SGHVS and CDR2 is FQNEAQ in the germline V gene. The CDR3 region has the DNA TGTGCCAGCAGCCTCCGACTAGCTCCCGCAGATACGCAGTATTTT. Its protein is CASSLRLAPADTQYF.

The CDR3 loop reads CATRHRGAGEAFF. The DNA of the CDR3 is TGTGCCACCAGGCATAGGGGCGCCGGTGAAGCTTTCTTT. The chain has TRBV24-1 and TRBJ1-1; D is possibly TRBD1 (5 bases). Germline V gene lookup returns CDR1 KGHDR and CDR2 SFDVKD. This CDR3 has 13 residues. V lost 7 bases to trimming and J lost 7 bases, with 15 bases between them.

This clone appeared a few times. The chain recombines TRBV19 with TRBJ1-1; D gene unclear. This CDR3 has 12 residues. Trimming cost V 4 bases and J 4 bases, with 7 bases left between them. Germline V gives CDR1 LNHDA, CDR2 SQIVND (reference sequence). For the CDR3, the DNA is TGTGCCAGTAGTACTCCCCTCACTGAAGCTTTCTTT. Translation: CASSTPLTEAFF.

V is TRBV6-5 and J is TRBJ2-5, with TRBD1 matching 7 bases. This CDR3 region has 13 residues. In germline, CDR1 is MNHEY, CDR2 SVGAGI. The ends lost 6 bases at V and 3 bases at J; junction bases unmatched: 4. The CDR3 loop is CASRSQGEETQYF. CDR3 sequence (DNA): TGTGCCAGCAGGTCTCAGGGGGAAGAGACCCAGTACTTC.

The gene calls are TRBV2 and TRBJ2-5; the match to TRBD2 covers 12 bases. The CDR3 is 16 residues long. J gave up 2 bases and V 5 bases, and 6 bases lay outside the gene matches. Per germline, CDR1 SNHLY and CDR2 FYNNEI. In nucleotides, the CDR3 is TGTGCCAGCAGTCGCCAACTAGCGGGAGGACAAGAGACCCAGTACTTC. It is translated as CASSRQLAGGQETQYF.

The chain recombines TRBV7-2 with TRBJ2-3; TRBD2 aligns across 8 bases. This CDR3 spans 15 amino acids. Per the germline V gene, CDR1 is SGHTA and CDR2 is FQGNSA. V shed 7 bases and J 2 bases; nucleotides not matched to a gene: 8. The CDR3 reads CASIRTSGYTDTQYF. The CDR3 nucleotides read TGTGCCAGCATCAGAACTAGCGGTTACACAGATACGCAGTATTTT.

This rearrangement joins TRBV15 to TRBJ2-2; perhaps TRBD2 as D (6 bases). The CDR3 totals 16 residues. The V end was cut by 5 bases, the J end by 2 bases, with 15 bases between. CDR1 and CDR2 from the germline V gene are LNHNV and YYDKDF (reference sequence). The CDR3 loop is CATSPGVADNTGELFF. The CDR3 nucleotides read TGTGCCACCAGCCCTGGGGTAGCGGACAACACCGGGGAGCTGTTTTTT.

The rearrangement links TRBV3-1 (or the pseudogene TRBV3-2) to TRBJ2-1, with TRBD2 as a possible D gene (6 bases). Germline assignment: CDR1 LGHDT and CDR2 YNNKEL (reference sequence). Trimming removed 5 bases at V and 7 bases at J, with 18 bases between. This CDR3 is 15 amino acids long. CDR3 in amino acids: CASSLSGPGRNEQFF. The CDR3 coding sequence is TGTGCCAGCAGCTTGAGTGGGCCAGGGAGGAATGAGCAGTTCTTC.

The gene calls are TRBV5-4 and TRBJ2-7; 11 nucleotides align to TRBD2. Trimming cost V 1 base and J 2 bases; bases outside gene matches: 2. Germline V gives CDR1 SGHNT, CDR2 YYREEE (reference sequence). The CDR3 length is 15 residues. The CDR3 nucleotides read TGTGCCAGCAGCTTGACTAGCGGGGGCGCCTACGAGCAGTACTTC. This translates into CASSLTSGGAYEQYF.

This rearrangement joins TRBV7-9 to TRBJ1-1, with TRBD1 as a possible D gene (6 bases). CDR3 length: 13 residues. V was shortened by 9 bases and J by 3 bases, with 14 bases between the two germline ends. Germline loops: CDR1 SEHNR, CDR2 FQNEAQ (reference sequence). CDR3 amino acids: CASYRAGDTEAFF. The DNA of the CDR3 is TGTGCCAGTTACAGGGCGGGGGACACTGAAGCTTTCTTT.

The rearrangement links TRBV6-5 to TRBJ1-2; D gene ambiguous. Germline V gene lookup returns CDR1 MNHEY and CDR2 SVGAGI. CDR3 length: 13 amino acids. V lost 10 bases to trimming and J lost 1 base, with 13 bases between them. Here the CDR3 DNA reads TGTGCCACACCCCGAGGCATTAACTATGGCTACACCTTC. It encodes CATPRGINYGYTF.